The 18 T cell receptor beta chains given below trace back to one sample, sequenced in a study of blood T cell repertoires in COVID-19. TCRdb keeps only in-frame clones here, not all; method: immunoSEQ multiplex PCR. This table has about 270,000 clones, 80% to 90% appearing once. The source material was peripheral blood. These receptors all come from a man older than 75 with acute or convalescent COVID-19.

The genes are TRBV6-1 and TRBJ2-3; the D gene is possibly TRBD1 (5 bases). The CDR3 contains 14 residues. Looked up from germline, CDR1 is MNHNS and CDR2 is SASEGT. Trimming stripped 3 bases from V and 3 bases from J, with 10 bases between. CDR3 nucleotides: TGTGCCAGCAGTGAGCACCAGGGTACAGATACGCAGTATTTT. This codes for CASSEHQGTDTQYF.

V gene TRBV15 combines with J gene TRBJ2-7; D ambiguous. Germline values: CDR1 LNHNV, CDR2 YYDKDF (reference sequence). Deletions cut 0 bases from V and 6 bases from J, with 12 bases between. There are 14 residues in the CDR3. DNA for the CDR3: TGTGCCACCAGCAGAGATTTGGTAGGCGGCGAGCAGTACTTC. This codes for CATSRDLVGGEQYF.

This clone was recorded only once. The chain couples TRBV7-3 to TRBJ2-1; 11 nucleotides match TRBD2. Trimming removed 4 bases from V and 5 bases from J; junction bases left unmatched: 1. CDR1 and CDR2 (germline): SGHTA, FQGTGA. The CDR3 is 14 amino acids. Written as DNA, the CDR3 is TGTGCCAGCAGCTCGGGACTAGCGGACAATGAGCAGTTCTTC. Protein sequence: CASSSGLADNEQFF.

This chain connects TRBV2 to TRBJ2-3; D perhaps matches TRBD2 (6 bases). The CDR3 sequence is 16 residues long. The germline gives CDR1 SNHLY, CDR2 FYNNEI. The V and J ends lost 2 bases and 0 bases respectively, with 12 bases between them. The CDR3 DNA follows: TGTGCCAGCAGTGAATCGGGGGTATTTAGCACAGATACGCAGTATTTT. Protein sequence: CASSESGVFSTDTQYF.

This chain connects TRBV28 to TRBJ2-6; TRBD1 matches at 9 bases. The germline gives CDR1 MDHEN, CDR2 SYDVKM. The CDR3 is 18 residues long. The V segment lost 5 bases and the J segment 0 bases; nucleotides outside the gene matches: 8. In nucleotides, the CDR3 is TGTGCCAGCAGTCCCCGGGACAGGGTACTCTCTGGGGCCAACGTCCTGACTTTC. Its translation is CASSPRDRVLSGANVLTF.

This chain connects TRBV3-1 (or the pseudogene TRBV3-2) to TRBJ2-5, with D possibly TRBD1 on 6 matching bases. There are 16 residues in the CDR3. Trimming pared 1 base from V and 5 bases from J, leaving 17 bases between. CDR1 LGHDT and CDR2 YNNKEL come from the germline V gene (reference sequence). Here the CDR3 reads CASSQGPQGPGETQYF. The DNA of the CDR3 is TGTGCCAGCAGCCAAGGACCACAGGGTCCTGGGGAGACCCAGTACTTC.

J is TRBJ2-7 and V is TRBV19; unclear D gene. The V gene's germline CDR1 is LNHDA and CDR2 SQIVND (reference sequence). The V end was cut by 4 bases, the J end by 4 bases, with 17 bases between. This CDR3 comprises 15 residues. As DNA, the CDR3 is TGTGCCAGTAGTAAATTTGGCTCAACGAAATACGAGCAGTACTTC. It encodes CASSKFGSTKYEQYF. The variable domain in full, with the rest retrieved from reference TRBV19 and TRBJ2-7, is DGGITQSPKYLFRKEGQNVTLSCEQNLNHDAMYWYRQDPGQGLRLIYYSQIVNDFQKGDIAEGYSVSREKKESFPLTVTSAQKNPTAFYLCASSKFGSTKYEQYFGPGTRLTVT.

The CDR3: CASRLAGQNAYEQYF. DNA for the CDR3: TGTGCCAGCAGACTTGCGGGACAGAACGCCTACGAGCAGTACTTC. J is TRBJ2-7 and V is TRBV27, with D perhaps matching TRBD1 (7 bases). CDR3 length equals 15 residues. Germline-derived CDR1 and CDR2 are MNHEY and SMNVEV (reference sequence). Trimming removed 6 bases at V and 2 bases at J, with 17 bases between.

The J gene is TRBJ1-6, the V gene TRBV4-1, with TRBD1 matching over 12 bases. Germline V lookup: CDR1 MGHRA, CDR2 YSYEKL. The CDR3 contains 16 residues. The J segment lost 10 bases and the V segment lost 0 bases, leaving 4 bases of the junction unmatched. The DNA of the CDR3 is TGCGCCAGCAGCCAAGAACGGGACAGGGGGCGATCACCCCTCCACTTT. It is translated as CASSQERDRGRSPLHF.

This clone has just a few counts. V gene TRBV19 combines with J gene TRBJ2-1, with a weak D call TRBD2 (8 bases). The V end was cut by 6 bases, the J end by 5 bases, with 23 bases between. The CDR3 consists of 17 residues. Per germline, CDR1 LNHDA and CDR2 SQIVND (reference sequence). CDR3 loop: CASSHRTGTGGNNEQFF. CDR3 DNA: TGTGCCAGTAGCCATAGGACAGGCACGGGGGGGAACAATGAGCAGTTCTTC.

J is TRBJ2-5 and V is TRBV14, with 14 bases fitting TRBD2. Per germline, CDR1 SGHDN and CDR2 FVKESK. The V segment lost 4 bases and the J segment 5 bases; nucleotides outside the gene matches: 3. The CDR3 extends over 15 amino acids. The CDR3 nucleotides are TGTGCCAGCAGCCGGGGACTAGCGGGGGTGGAGACCCAGTACTTC. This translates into CASSRGLAGVETQYF. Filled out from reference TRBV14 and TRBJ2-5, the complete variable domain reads EAGVTQFPSHSVIEKGQTVTLRCDPISGHDNLYWYRRVMGKEIKFLLHFVKESKQDESGMPNNRFLAERTGGTYSTLKVQPAELEDSGVYFCASSRGLAGVETQYFGPGTRLLVL.

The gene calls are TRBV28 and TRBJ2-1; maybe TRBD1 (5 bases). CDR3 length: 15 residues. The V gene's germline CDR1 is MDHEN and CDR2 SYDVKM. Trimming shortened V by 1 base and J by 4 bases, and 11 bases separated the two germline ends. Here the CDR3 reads CASSLSGANYNEQFF. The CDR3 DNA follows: TGTGCCAGCAGTTTATCTGGGGCGAATTACAATGAGCAGTTCTTC.

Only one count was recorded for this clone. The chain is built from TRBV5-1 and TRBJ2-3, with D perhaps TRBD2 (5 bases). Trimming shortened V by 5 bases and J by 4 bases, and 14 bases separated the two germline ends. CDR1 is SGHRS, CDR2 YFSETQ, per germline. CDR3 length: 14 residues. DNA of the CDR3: TGCGCCAGCAGTCCGGACTCTTTGGCAGATACGCAGTATTTT. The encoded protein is CASSPDSLADTQYF.

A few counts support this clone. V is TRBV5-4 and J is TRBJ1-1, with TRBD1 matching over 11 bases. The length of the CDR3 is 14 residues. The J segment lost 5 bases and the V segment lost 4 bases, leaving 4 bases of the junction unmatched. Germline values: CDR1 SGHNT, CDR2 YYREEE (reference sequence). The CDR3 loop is CASSGDRGGTEAFF. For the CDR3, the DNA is TGTGCCAGCAGCGGGGACAGGGGGGGGACTGAAGCTTTCTTT. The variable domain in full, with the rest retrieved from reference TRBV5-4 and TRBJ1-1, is ETGVTQSPTHLIKTRGQQVTLRCSSQSGHNTVSWYQQALGQGPQFIFQYYREEENGRGNFPPRFSGLQFPNYSSELNVNALELDDSALYLCASSGDRGGTEAFFGQGTRLTVV.

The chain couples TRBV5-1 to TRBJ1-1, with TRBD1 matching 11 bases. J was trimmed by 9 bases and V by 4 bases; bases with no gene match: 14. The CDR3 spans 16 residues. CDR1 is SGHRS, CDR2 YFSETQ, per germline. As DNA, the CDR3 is TGCGCCAGCAGCCCGGGGACAGGGGGGTATGTCGAAAAAGCTTTCTTT. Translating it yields CASSPGTGGYVEKAFF.

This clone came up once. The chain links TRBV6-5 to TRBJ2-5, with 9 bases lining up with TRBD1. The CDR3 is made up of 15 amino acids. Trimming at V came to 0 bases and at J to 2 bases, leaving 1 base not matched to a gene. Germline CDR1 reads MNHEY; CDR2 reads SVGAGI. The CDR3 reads CASSYSGTGQETQYF. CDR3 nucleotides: TGTGCCAGCAGTTACTCAGGGACAGGGCAAGAGACCCAGTACTTC.

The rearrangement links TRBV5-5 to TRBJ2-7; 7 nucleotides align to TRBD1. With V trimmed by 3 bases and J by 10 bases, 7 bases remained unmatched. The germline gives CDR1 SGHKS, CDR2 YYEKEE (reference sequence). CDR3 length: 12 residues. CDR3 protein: CASSSDRDTQYF. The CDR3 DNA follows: TGTGCCAGCAGCTCCGACAGGGATACTCAGTACTTC.

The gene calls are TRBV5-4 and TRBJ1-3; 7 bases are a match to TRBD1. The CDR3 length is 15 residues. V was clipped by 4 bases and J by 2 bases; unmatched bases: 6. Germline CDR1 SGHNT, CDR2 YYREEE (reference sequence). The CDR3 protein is CASSPHGQAGNTIYF. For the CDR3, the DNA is TGTGCCAGCAGCCCGCACGGACAGGCTGGAAACACCATATATTTT.